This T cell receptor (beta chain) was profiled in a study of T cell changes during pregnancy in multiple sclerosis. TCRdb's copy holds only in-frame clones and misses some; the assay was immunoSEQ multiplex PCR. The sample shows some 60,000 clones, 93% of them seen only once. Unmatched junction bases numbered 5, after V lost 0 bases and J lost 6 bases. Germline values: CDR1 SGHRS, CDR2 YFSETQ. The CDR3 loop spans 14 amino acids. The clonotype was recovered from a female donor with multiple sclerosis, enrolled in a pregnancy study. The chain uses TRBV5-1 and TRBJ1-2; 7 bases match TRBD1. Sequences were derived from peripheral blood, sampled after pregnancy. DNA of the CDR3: TGCGCCAGCAGCTTGGACAGGGGATCGCATGGCTACACCTTC. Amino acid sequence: CASSLDRGSHGYTF.